The 10 T cell receptor beta chains below come from one sample, sequenced in a study of Ad26.COV2.S vaccination and SARS-CoV-2 variants. Noted treatment: around 19 received Ad26.COV2.S at low or high dose, single or two shots; 5 received placebo; per-sample allocation not given. Specimens were obtained on day 63 following the first vaccine or placebo injection. This table comes from immunoSEQ multiplex PCR, and its TCRdb copy is limited to in-frame clones, with some not included. Here the sample spans around 300,000 clones, 65% to 90% being singletons. Sample: peripheral blood, taken in a trial of Ad26.COV2.S vaccine versus placebo. The receptors derive from a person between 18 and 59 years old who received the Ad26.COV2.S COVID-19 vaccine or a placebo.

This chain joins TRBV5-1 and TRBJ2-1, with D perhaps matching TRBD2 (6 bases). The germline CDR1 and CDR2 sequences are SGHRS and YFSETQ. There are 15 residues in the CDR3. V lost 0 bases to trimming and J lost 1 base, with 8 bases between them. For the CDR3, the DNA is TGCGCCAGCAGCTTGGGCGGGAAGTCCTACAATGAGCAGTTCTTC. Translated: CASSLGGKSYNEQFF.

This chain joins TRBV18 and TRBJ1-4; TRBD1 might be the D (5 bases). V was pared by 6 bases and J by 3 bases, with 8 bases between. CDR1 KGHSH and CDR2 LQKENI come from the germline V gene. CDR3 length: 13 residues. The CDR3 bases are TGTGCCAGCTCGGGCAGGGCTAATGAAAAACTGTTTTTT. Translation gives CASSGRANEKLFF.

The table lists this clone with many counts. The CDR3 reads CASSQAAVSGNTIYF. The CDR3 DNA is TGTGCCAGCAGCCAAGCGGCTGTTTCTGGAAACACCATATATTTT. This chain joins TRBV14 and TRBJ1-3; no clear D gene. This CDR3 spans 15 amino acids. Trimming took 1 base from V and 1 from J, leaving 8 bases between them. The germline V gene has CDR1 SGHDN and CDR2 FVKESK.

This clone was recorded once. The V and J genes are TRBV29-1 and TRBJ1-2; D possibly corresponds to TRBD1 (5 bases). From germline, CDR1 is SQVTM and CDR2 ANQGSEA. Trimming took 4 bases from V and 4 from J, leaving 19 bases between them. The CDR3 loop spans 15 amino acids. The CDR3 sequence: CSVVHISGGGYGYTF. The CDR3 bases are TGCAGCGTTGTACACATCTCCGGGGGGGGCTATGGCTACACCTTC.

The CDR3 is CASSLEDMNQPQHF. The CDR3 nucleotides are TGCGCCAGCAGCTTGGAGGACATGAATCAGCCCCAGCATTTT. This chain connects TRBV5-1 to TRBJ1-5, with a weak D call TRBD1 (5 bases). Germline V lookup: CDR1 SGHRS, CDR2 YFSETQ. This CDR3 is 14 amino acids long. V was trimmed by 0 bases and J by 4 bases, leaving 8 bases between them.

V usage is TRBV6-2 or TRBV6-3 and J usage is TRBJ2-7; TRBD2 is a possible D gene (7 bases). V lost 0 bases and J 6 bases, leaving 9 bases between the germline ends. The germline gives CDR1 MNHEY, CDR2 SVGEGT. CDR3 size: 13 residues. CDR3 residues: CASSYSRGAEQYF. The CDR3 nucleotides read TGTGCCAGCAGTTACTCCCGGGGGGCCGAGCAGTACTTC.

This chain joins TRBV4-3 and TRBJ2-1, with TRBD2 identical over 9 bases. CDR1 LGHNA and CDR2 YSLEER come from the germline V gene. This CDR3 spans 16 amino acids. J lost 6 bases, V lost 0 bases, and 6 bases had no gene match. The CDR3 loop is CASSQESGGNFNEQFF. In nucleotides, the CDR3 is TGCGCCAGCAGCCAAGAGAGCGGGGGGAACTTCAATGAGCAGTTCTTC.

The chain combines TRBV11-1 with TRBJ2-7, with D unresolved. Deletions cut 2 bases from V and 0 bases from J, with 5 bases between. The CDR3 covers 13 residues. CDR1 and CDR2 from the germline V gene are SGHAT and FQDESV (reference sequence). CDR3 protein: CASSLTDSYEQYF. The DNA for the CDR3 is TGTGCCAGCAGCTTAACAGACTCCTACGAGCAGTACTTC.

The chain employs TRBV7-9 and TRBJ2-1; 7 positions agree with TRBD2. V gave up 5 bases and J gave up 2 bases; unmatched junction bases: 6. CDR3 length: 15 residues. From germline, CDR1 is SEHNR and CDR2 FQNEAQ (reference sequence). CDR3 DNA: TGTGCCAGCAGCATCAGACTAGCACCCTACAATGAGCAGTTCTTC. It yields the protein CASSIRLAPYNEQFF.

This clone was seen more than once but under ten times. The chain couples TRBV28 to TRBJ1-2; TRBD1 matches 9 bases. V was clipped by 6 bases and J by 7 bases; unmatched bases: 24. Germline-derived CDR1 and CDR2 are MDHEN and SYDVKM. This CDR3 is 19 amino acids long. CDR3 bases: TGTGCCAGCAGCTTCAATCGCCGGGACAGGGAGGGGCCGGTGGTTGGCTACACCTTC. Residues: CASSFNRRDREGPVVGYTF.